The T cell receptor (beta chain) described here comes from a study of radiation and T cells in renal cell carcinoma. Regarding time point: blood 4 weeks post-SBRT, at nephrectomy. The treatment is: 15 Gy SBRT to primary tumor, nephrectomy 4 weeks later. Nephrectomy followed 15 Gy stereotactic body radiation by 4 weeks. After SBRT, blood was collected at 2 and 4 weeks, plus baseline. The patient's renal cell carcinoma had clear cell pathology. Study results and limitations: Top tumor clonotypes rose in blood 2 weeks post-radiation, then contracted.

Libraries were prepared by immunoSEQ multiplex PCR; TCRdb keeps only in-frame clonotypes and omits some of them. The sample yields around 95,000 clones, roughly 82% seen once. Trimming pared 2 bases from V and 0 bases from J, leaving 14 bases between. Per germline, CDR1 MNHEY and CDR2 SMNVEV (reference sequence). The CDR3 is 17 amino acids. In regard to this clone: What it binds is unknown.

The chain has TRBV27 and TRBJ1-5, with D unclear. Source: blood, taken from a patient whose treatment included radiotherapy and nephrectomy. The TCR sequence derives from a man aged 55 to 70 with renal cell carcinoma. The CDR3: CASSLIGRTYSNQPQHF. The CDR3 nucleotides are TGTGCCAGCAGTTTAATCGGCAGAACCTATAGCAATCAGCCCCAGCATTTT.